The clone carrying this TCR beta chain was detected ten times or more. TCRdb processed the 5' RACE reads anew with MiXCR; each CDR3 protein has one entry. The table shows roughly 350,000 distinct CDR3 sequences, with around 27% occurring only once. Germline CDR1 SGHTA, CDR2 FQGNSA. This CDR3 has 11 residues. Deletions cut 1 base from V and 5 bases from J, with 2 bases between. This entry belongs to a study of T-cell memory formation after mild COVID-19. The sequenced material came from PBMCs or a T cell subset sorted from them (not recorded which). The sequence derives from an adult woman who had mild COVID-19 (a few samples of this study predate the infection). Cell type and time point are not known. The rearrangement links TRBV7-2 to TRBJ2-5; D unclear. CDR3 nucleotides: TGTGCCAGCAGCTTAGTGGAGACCCAGTACTTC. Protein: CASSLVETQYF. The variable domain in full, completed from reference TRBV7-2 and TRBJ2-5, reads GAGVSQSPSNKVTEKGKDVELRCDPISGHTALYWYRQSLGQGLEFLIYFQGNSAPDKSGLPSDRFSAERTGGSVSTLTIQRTQQEDSAVYLCASSLVETQYFGPGTRLLVL.